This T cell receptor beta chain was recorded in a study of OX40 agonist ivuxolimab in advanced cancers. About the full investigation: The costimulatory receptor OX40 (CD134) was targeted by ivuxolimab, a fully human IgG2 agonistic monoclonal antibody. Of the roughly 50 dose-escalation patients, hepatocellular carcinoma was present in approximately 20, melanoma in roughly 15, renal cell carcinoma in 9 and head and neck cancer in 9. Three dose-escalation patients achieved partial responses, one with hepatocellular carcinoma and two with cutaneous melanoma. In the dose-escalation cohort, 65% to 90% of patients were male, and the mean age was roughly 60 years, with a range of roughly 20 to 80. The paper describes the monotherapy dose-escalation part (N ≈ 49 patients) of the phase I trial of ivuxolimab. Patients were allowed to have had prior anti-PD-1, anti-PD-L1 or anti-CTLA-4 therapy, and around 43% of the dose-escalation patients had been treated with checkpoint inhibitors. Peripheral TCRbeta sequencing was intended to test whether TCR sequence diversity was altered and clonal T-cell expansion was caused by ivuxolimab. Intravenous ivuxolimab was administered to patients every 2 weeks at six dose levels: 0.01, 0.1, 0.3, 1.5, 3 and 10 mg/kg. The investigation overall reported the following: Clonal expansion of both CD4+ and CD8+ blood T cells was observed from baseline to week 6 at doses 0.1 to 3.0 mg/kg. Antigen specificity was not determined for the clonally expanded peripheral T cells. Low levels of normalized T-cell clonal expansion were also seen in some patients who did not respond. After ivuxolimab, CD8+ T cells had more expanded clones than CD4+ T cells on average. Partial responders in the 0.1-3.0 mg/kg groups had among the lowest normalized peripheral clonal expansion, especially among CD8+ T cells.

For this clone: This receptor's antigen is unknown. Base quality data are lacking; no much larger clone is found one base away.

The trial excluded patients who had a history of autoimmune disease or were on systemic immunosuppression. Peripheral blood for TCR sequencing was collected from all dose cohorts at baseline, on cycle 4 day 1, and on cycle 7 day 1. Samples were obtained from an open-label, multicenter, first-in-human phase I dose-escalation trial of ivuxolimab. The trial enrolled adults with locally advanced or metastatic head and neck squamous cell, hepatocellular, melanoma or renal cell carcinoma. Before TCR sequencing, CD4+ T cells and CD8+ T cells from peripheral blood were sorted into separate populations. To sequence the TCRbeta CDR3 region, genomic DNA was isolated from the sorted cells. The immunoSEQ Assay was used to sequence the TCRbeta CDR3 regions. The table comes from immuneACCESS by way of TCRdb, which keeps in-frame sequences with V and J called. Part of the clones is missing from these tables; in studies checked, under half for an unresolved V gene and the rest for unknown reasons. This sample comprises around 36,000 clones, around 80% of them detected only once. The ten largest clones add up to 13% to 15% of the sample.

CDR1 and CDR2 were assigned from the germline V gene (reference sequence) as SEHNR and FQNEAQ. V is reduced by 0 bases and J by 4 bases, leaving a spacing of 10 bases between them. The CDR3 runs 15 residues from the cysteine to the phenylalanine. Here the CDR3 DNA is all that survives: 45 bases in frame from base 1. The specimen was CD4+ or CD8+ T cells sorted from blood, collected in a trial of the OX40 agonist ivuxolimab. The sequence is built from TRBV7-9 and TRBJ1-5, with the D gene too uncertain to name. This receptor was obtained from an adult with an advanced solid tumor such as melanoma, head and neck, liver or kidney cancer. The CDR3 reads CASSLAGRANQPQHF. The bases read TGTGCCAGCAGCTTAGCGGGGAGGGCTAATCAGCCCCAGCATTTT.